Each of the 17 T cell receptor beta chains below was sequenced from the same sample in a study of early T cells in non-severe SARS-CoV-2 infection. TCRdb analysed the 5' RACE reads with MiXCR anew, one entry per CDR3 protein. The table lists tens of thousands of distinct CDR3 sequences, 16% of them singletons. The starting material was whole blood, obtained at baseline. These receptors came from an adult who was a healthcare worker with PCR-confirmed SARS-CoV-2 infection or an uninfected control (not recorded which).

The table lists this clonotype with a few counts. J is TRBJ2-5 and V is TRBV20-1; TRBD2 aligns across 7 bases. CDR1 and CDR2 (germline): DFQATT, SNEGSKA (reference sequence). J was trimmed by 2 bases and V by 4 bases; bases with no gene match: 10. The CDR3 runs 15 residues. The CDR3 reads CSAMSSGHLQETQYF. The CDR3 DNA follows: TGCAGTGCTATGTCTAGCGGCCACCTTCAAGAGACCCAGTACTTC.

The chain combines TRBV20-1 with TRBJ2-7; 8 bases fit TRBD1. Germline V gives CDR1 DFQATT, CDR2 SNEGSKA (reference sequence). This CDR3 has 14 amino acids. V was clipped by 6 bases and J by 2 bases; unmatched bases: 9. The DNA for the CDR3 is TGCAGTGCCGGAATCACAGGGGGGACCTACGAGCAGTACTTC. This encodes CSAGITGGTYEQYF.

The V call is TRBV20-1, the J call TRBJ2-2; 9 nucleotides match TRBD2. This CDR3 is 16 amino acids long. Germline V CDR1 and CDR2: DFQATT, SNEGSKA (reference sequence). V shed 0 bases, J shed 6 bases, and the junction held 8 bases outside the gene matches. DNA for the CDR3: TGCAGTGCTAGAGATCTGCGCGGGAGGGCCGCCGGGGAGCTGTTTTTT. This sequence encodes CSARDLRGRAAGELFF.

This sequence joins TRBV6-4 and TRBJ2-1; D may correspond to TRBD1 or TRBD2 (5 bases each). Germline V gives CDR1 MRHNA, CDR2 SNTAGT. This CDR3 has 13 amino acids. Trimming cost V 3 bases and J 5 bases, with 8 bases left between them. The CDR3 region has the DNA TGTGCCAGCAGTGAGGGGACCCACAATGAGCAGTTCTTC. It is translated as CASSEGTHNEQFF.

The chain employs TRBV28 and TRBJ2-7, with TRBD2 matching 9 bases. The CDR3 consists of 14 residues. Per germline, CDR1 MDHEN and CDR2 SYDVKM. J lost 2 bases, V lost 5 bases, and 4 bases had no gene match. CDR3 amino acids: CASSLAGRTYEQYF. The CDR3 nucleotides are TGTGCCAGCAGTCTAGCGGGACGAACCTACGAGCAGTACTTC.

J is TRBJ2-5 and V is TRBV7-2; D gene uncertain. The CDR3 is 11 amino acids. V lost 5 bases and J 5 bases, leaving 6 bases between the germline ends. Germline assignment: CDR1 SGHTA and CDR2 FQGNSA. DNA of the CDR3: TGTGCCAGCAGCAAGATGGAGACCCAGTACTTC. Residues: CASSKMETQYF.

The chain has TRBV12-3 or TRBV12-4 and TRBJ2-3, with a weak D call TRBD2 (6 bases). Trimming stripped 4 bases from V and 6 bases from J, with 20 bases between. This CDR3 is 16 amino acids long. CDR3 loop: CASSSTSWGQSDTQYF. CDR3 coding DNA: TGTGCCAGCAGTTCAACTAGCTGGGGCCAGTCCGATACGCAGTATTTT.

This clonotype came up a few times. The chain is built from TRBV20-1 and TRBJ1-6; D is uncertain. V lost 2 bases and J 6 bases, leaving 8 bases between the germline ends. This CDR3 is built from 13 residues. The V gene's germline CDR1 is DFQATT and CDR2 SNEGSKA (reference sequence). DNA of the CDR3: TGCAGTGCTAGACGGCCAACTAATTCACCCCTCCACTTT. Protein product: CSARRPTNSPLHF.

The V gene is TRBV28, the J gene TRBJ2-7; D possibly corresponds to TRBD2 (5 bases). Deletions cut 6 bases from V and 4 bases from J, with 10 bases between. The CDR3 consists of 12 residues. Looked up from germline, CDR1 is MDHEN and CDR2 is SYDVKM. The CDR3 region has the DNA TGTGCCAGCAGCACTAGGCGGTACGAGCAGTACTTC. The encoded protein is CASSTRRYEQYF.

This chain links TRBV20-1 with TRBJ2-2; D might be TRBD2 (6 bases). This CDR3 is built from 14 residues. Germline V gene sequence: CDR1 DFQATT, CDR2 SNEGSKA (reference sequence). The germline V and J ends were trimmed by 3 bases and 4 bases, with 12 bases remaining between them. CDR3 sequence: CSASHGSGTGELFF. The DNA of the CDR3 is TGCAGTGCTAGCCATGGTAGCGGCACCGGGGAGCTGTTTTTT.

This clonotype has a count of ten or more. The V gene is TRBV4-1, the J gene TRBJ2-7; 11 positions agree with TRBD1. Germline trimming cut 3 bases from V and 4 bases from J; bases unmatched to any gene: 5. The germline V gene encodes CDR1 MGHRA and CDR2 YSYEKL. The CDR3 runs to 15 residues. CDR3 nucleotide sequence: TGCGCCAGCAGCCAGACCGGGACAGGGGGTTACGAGCAGTACTTC. It translates to CASSQTGTGGYEQYF.

The chain is built from TRBV12-3 or TRBV12-4 and TRBJ1-1; D is ambiguous. Trimming shortened V by 3 bases and J by 7 bases, and 9 bases separated the two germline ends. CDR3 length: 12 residues. The CDR3, as DNA: TGTGCCAGCAGTTTCAGGTGGCTTGAAGCTTTCTTT. It is translated as CASSFRWLEAFF.

This clonotype was seen more than once but under ten times. This sequence joins TRBV7-2 and TRBJ2-1; maybe TRBD2 (5 bases). The CDR3 runs to 16 residues. Trimming cost V 3 bases and J 7 bases, with 19 bases left between them. CDR1 is SGHTA, CDR2 FQGNSA, per germline. CDR3 residues: CASSFPPRGPWNEQFF. For the CDR3, the DNA is TGTGCCAGCAGCTTTCCGCCGCGAGGGCCTTGGAATGAGCAGTTCTTC.

This clonotype turned up a few times. The V and J genes are TRBV7-6 and TRBJ2-5, with D uncertain. V shed 3 bases and J shed 0 bases, with 5 bases lying between them. Germline assignment: CDR1 SGHVS and CDR2 FNYEAQ. This CDR3 has 13 residues. The CDR3 DNA reads TGTGCCAGCAGCTTGCGTGACCAAGAGACCCAGTACTTC. Its protein is CASSLRDQETQYF.

CDR3 coding DNA: TGTGCCTGGAGTCGATCCGGGGAGCTGTTTTTT. Protein: CAWSRSGELFF. This rearrangement joins TRBV30 to TRBJ2-2; D gene uncertain. The CDR3 length is 11 residues. V lost 2 bases, J lost 6 bases, and 4 bases lay in between. CDR1 and CDR2 from the germline V gene are GTSNPN and SVGIG (reference sequence). Variable domain in full (rest from reference TRBV30 and TRBJ2-2): SQTIHQWPATLVQPVGSPLSLECTVEGTSNPNLYWYRQAAGRGLQLLFYSVGIGQISSEVPQNLSASRPQDRQFILSSKKLLLSDSGFYLCAWSRSGELFFGEGSRLTVL.

The chain couples TRBV4-1 to TRBJ2-5; D tentatively reads TRBD1 or TRBD2 (7 bases each). The V end lost 4 bases, the J end lost 4 bases, and 16 bases lay between the germline ends. This CDR3 contains 15 residues. CDR1 is MGHRA and CDR2 is YSYEKL in the germline V gene. CDR3 bases: TGCGCCAGCAGCCGCTTGGGAGGGGGCGGAGAGACCCAGTACTTC. This translates into CASSRLGGGGETQYF.

A few counts support this clonotype. The chain recombines TRBV24-1 with TRBJ2-7; either TRBD1 or TRBD2 may fit D (5 bases each). The germline CDR1 and CDR2 sequences are KGHDR and SFDVKD. The CDR3 length is 11 residues. Trimming removed 5 bases from V and 4 bases from J, with 5 bases in between. The chain's CDR3 is CATSGGYEQYF. Here the CDR3 DNA reads TGTGCCACCAGTGGGGGGTACGAGCAGTACTTC.